Below, 30 T cell receptor beta chains from the same sample are listed, as sequenced in a study of CD8 T cells in Susac syndrome. Reverse transcription of about 0.45 to 1 ug RNA used random hexamers. TCRdb processed the immunoSEQ multiplex PCR reads anew with MiXCR; each CDR3 protein has one entry. Of 160,000 or so distinct CDR3 sequences listed, 93% are singletons. What was sequenced was CD4+ T cells from PBMCs. The receptors were sampled from a human donor in good health.

This chain uses TRBV29-1 with TRBJ2-5, with D possibly TRBD2 on 6 matching bases. CDR3 length: 13 residues. With 6 bases removed from V and 5 bases from J, the gap between germline ends came to 16 bases. Germline V CDR1 and CDR2: SQVTM, ANQGSEA. CDR3 amino acids: CSVARAGGETQYF. DNA for the CDR3: TGCAGCGTCGCCCGGGCCGGAGGGGAGACCCAGTACTTC. Drawing the rest from reference TRBV29-1 and TRBJ2-5, the complete variable domain is SAVISQKPSRDICQRGTSLTIQCQVDSQVTMMFWYRQQPGQSLTLIATANQGSEATYESGFVIDKFPISRPNLTFSTLTVSNMSPEDSSIYLCSVARAGGETQYFGPGTRLLVL.

The CDR3 loop is CASSDGQGHWTQYF. The CDR3 DNA sequence: TGTGCCAGCAGCGACGGACAGGGGCACTGGACCCAGTACTTC. J is TRBJ2-5 and V is TRBV7-9; TRBD1 agrees at 9 bases. The CDR3 is 14 residues long. The V and J ends lost 5 bases and 7 bases, in that order; junction bases with no gene match: 8. From germline, CDR1 is SEHNR and CDR2 FQNEAQ (reference sequence). The entire variable domain, with the rest obtained from reference TRBV7-9 and TRBJ2-5, is as follows: DTGVSQNPRHKITKRGQNVTFRCDPISEHNRLYWYRQTLGQGPEFLTYFQNEAQLEKSRLLSDRFSAERPKGSFSTLEIQRTEQGDSAMYLCASSDGQGHWTQYFGPGTRLLVL.

V is TRBV25-1 and J is TRBJ1-5; possibly TRBD1 for D (5 bases). Germline lookup yields CDR1 MGHDK and CDR2 SYGVNS. The CDR3 extends over 14 amino acids. The V gene lost 3 bases and the J gene lost 3 bases, with 9 bases spanning the gap. The CDR3 nucleotides read TGTGCCAGCAGTGAGCCAGGGTCCAATCAGCCCCAGCATTTT. Translation gives CASSEPGSNQPQHF.

The chain employs TRBV12-3 or TRBV12-4 and TRBJ2-7; D unclear. This CDR3 is 12 amino acids long. Trimming took 6 bases from V and 2 from J, leaving 8 bases between them. The CDR3, as DNA: TGTGCCAGCAGACGGGCCACCTACGAGCAGTACTTC. Its translation is CASRRATYEQYF.

This chain connects TRBV12-3 or TRBV12-4 to TRBJ2-5, with 8 bases matching TRBD1. With V trimmed by 5 bases and J by 7 bases, 9 bases remained unmatched. The CDR3 consists of 14 residues. The CDR3 is CASSPAGGVGTQYF. The CDR3 DNA follows: TGTGCCAGCAGTCCCGCAGGGGGCGTCGGGACCCAGTACTTC.

The chain recombines TRBV15 with TRBJ2-7; D remains unclear. Germline V lookup: CDR1 LNHNV, CDR2 YYDKDF (reference sequence). This CDR3 is 14 amino acids long. The V and J ends lost 0 bases and 2 bases respectively, with 8 bases between them. CDR3 sequence: CATSRDGSPYEQYF. The CDR3 coding sequence is TGTGCCACCAGCAGAGACGGCAGCCCCTACGAGCAGTACTTC. The variable domain in full, with the rest retrieved from reference TRBV15 and TRBJ2-7, is DAMVIQNPRYQVTQFGKPVTLSCSQTLNHNVMYWYQQKSSQAPKLLFHYYDKDFNNEADTPDNFQSRRPNTSFCFLDIRSPGLGDTAMYLCATSRDGSPYEQYFGPGTRLTVT.

The chain links TRBV2 to TRBJ2-5, with D unclear. The V gene's germline CDR1 is SNHLY and CDR2 FYNNEI. The germline V and J ends were trimmed by 5 bases and 4 bases, with 11 bases remaining between them. CDR3 length equals 13 residues. This CDR3 is CASSKNGRETQYF. CDR3 sequence (DNA): TGTGCCAGCAGTAAGAACGGGCGAGAGACCCAGTACTTC.

The chain couples TRBV12-3 or TRBV12-4 to TRBJ2-7; D is perhaps TRBD1 (7 bases). V was trimmed by 5 bases and J by 5 bases, leaving 13 bases between them. The CDR3 contains 13 residues. CDR3 DNA: TGTGCCAGCAGTACAGGGGAGGTCAACGAGCAGTACTTC. Its translation is CASSTGEVNEQYF.

The chain recombines TRBV29-1 with TRBJ2-2; D not resolved. The germline V gene has CDR1 SQVTM and CDR2 ANQGSEA. Trimming removed 5 bases from V and 2 bases from J, with 6 bases in between. The CDR3 has 12 amino acids. The CDR3 spells CSVRRNTGELFF. The CDR3 DNA is TGCAGCGTTAGACGCAACACCGGGGAGCTGTTTTTT.

The chain is built from TRBV6-2 or TRBV6-3 and TRBJ1-2, with TRBD1 matching over 7 bases. After removal of 6 bases from V and 3 bases from J, the junction contained 7 bases not matched to a gene. Per the germline V gene, CDR1 is MNHEY and CDR2 is SVGEGT. There are 14 residues in the CDR3. This chain's CDR3 is CASRSVDRYYGYTF. The CDR3, as DNA: TGTGCCAGCAGAAGCGTGGACAGGTACTATGGCTACACCTTC.

This chain uses TRBV5-4 with TRBJ2-1, with 10 positions matching TRBD2. V dropped 6 bases and J dropped 9; count of bases not matched to a gene: 12. CDR1 and CDR2 (germline): SGHNT, YYREEE (reference sequence). The CDR3 length is 15 residues. The CDR3 region has the DNA TGTGCCAGCACCCCTGAAGCGGGGGGGCTCGGTGAGCAGTTCTTC. It translates to CASTPEAGGLGEQFF.

The rearrangement uses TRBV6-1 and TRBJ2-5, with 7 bases that match TRBD1. The CDR3 covers 15 residues. Germline lookup yields CDR1 MNHNS and CDR2 SASEGT. V dropped 6 bases and J dropped 2; count of bases not matched to a gene: 9. The CDR3 coding sequence is TGTGCCAGCAGCCAGGGACAGTTTCTACAAGAGACCCAGTACTTC. Protein sequence: CASSQGQFLQETQYF.

The chain uses TRBV29-1 and TRBJ1-2; D is unclear. V was clipped by 4 bases and J by 0 bases, with 3 bases between them. Germline V lookup: CDR1 SQVTM, CDR2 ANQGSEA. This CDR3 has 11 amino acids. The CDR3 DNA is TGCAGCGTTGCCTCTAACTATGGCTACACCTTC. Translating it yields CSVASNYGYTF. The complete variable domain, with remaining parts taken from reference TRBV29-1 and TRBJ1-2, reads SAVISQKPSRDICQRGTSLTIQCQVDSQVTMMFWYRQQPGQSLTLIATANQGSEATYESGFVIDKFPISRPNLTFSTLTVSNMSPEDSSIYLCSVASNYGYTFGSGTRLTVV.

This sequence joins TRBV7-8 and TRBJ2-7, with 7 bases that match TRBD2. CDR3 length equals 15 residues. Trimming removed 2 bases from V and 4 bases from J; junction bases left unmatched: 8. CDR1 is SGHVS and CDR2 is FQNEAQ in the germline V gene. The CDR3 DNA sequence: TGTGCCAGCAGCTTACAGGGAACGGGGGGTTACGAGCAGTACTTC. It specifies CASSLQGTGGYEQYF.

The rearrangement uses TRBV23-1 and TRBJ2-6; TRBD1 matches at 7 bases. TRBV23-1 is designated an ORF whose function remains uncertain. The CDR3 contains 18 residues. Trimming removed 0 bases from V and 0 bases from J; junction bases left unmatched: 5. The CDR3 is CASSQSHHRGSGANVLTF. The CDR3, as DNA: TGCGCCAGCAGTCAATCGCACCACAGGGGCTCTGGGGCCAACGTCCTGACTTTC.

J is TRBJ1-2 and V is TRBV5-1; the match to TRBD1 covers 8 bases. Germline assignment: CDR1 SGHRS and CDR2 YFSETQ. The CDR3 extends over 16 amino acids. After removal of 4 bases from V and 0 bases from J, the junction contained 8 bases not matched to a gene. The CDR3 loop is CASSRDRTETNYGYTF. DNA for the CDR3: TGCGCCAGCAGCAGGGACAGGACCGAGACTAACTATGGCTACACCTTC. Full variable domain (rest looked up from reference TRBV5-1 and TRBJ1-2): KAGVTQTPRYLIKTRGQQVTLSCSPISGHRSVSWYQQTPGQGLQFLFEYFSETQRNKGNFPGRFSGRQFSNSRSEMNVSTLELGDSALYLCASSRDRTETNYGYTFGSGTRLTVV.

The chain joins TRBV29-1 to TRBJ1-1, with 7 bases lining up with TRBD1. The CDR3 is made up of 12 amino acids. V shed 6 bases and J 10 bases; nucleotides not matched to a gene: 11. The germline V gene encodes CDR1 SQVTM and CDR2 ANQGSEA. The CDR3 region is CSVNNEQGRAFF. The CDR3 DNA follows: TGCAGCGTCAATAATGAACAGGGGCGAGCTTTCTTT.

The chain joins TRBV6-6 to TRBJ2-5; 13 bases fit TRBD2. Germline lookup yields CDR1 MNHNY and CDR2 SVGAGI (reference sequence). V shed 4 bases, J shed 5 bases, and the junction held 7 bases outside the gene matches. CDR3 length equals 16 residues. Here the CDR3 DNA reads TGTGCCAGCAGTTCACCGGGACTAGCGGGGTCGGAGACCCAGTACTTC. Protein: CASSSPGLAGSETQYF.

This chain connects TRBV11-1 to TRBJ2-5, with D possibly called TRBD1 or TRBD2 (5 bases each). The CDR3 is made up of 16 amino acids. The germline CDR1 and CDR2 sequences are SGHAT and FQDESV (reference sequence). Trimming took 5 bases from V and 4 from J, leaving 20 bases between them. CDR3 nucleotides: TGTGCCAGCAGCCCCTCCCTCGTTGGGGGAAGAGAGACCCAGTACTTC. Translating it yields CASSPSLVGGRETQYF.

The chain couples TRBV18 to TRBJ1-2, with D possibly TRBD1 on 6 matching bases. The CDR3 loop spans 13 amino acids. Germline CDR1 and CDR2: KGHSH and LQKENI. V lost 3 bases and J 13 bases, leaving 18 bases between the germline ends. DNA of the CDR3: TGTGCCAGCTCACCTAGCGGGGACAAAGCCTCCACCTTC. Translation gives CASSPSGDKASTF. The full variable domain, rest sourced from reference TRBV18 and TRBJ1-2, is NAGVMQNPRHLVRRRGQEARLRCSPMKGHSHVYWYRQLPEEGLKFMVYLQKENIIDESGMPKERFSAEFPKEGPSILRIQQVVRGDSAAYFCASSPSGDKASTFGSGTRLTVV.

This sequence joins TRBV9 and TRBJ1-2, with D tentatively TRBD1 (5 bases). Germline V gene data show CDR1 as SGDLS and CDR2 as YYNGEE. The CDR3 sequence is 14 residues long. V lost 3 bases, J lost 4 bases, and 13 bases lay in between. Here the CDR3 reads CASSATDSLYGYTF. CDR3 coding DNA: TGTGCCAGCAGCGCGACCGACAGCCTCTATGGCTACACCTTC.

This clonotype was observed once. This sequence joins TRBV3-1 and TRBJ1-1; D is unresolved. V lost 3 bases and J 3 bases, leaving 5 bases between the germline ends. The germline V gene has CDR1 LGHDT and CDR2 YNNKEL (reference sequence). The CDR3 is made up of 12 amino acids. CDR3 protein: CASSHGYTEAFF. In nucleotides, the CDR3 is TGTGCCAGCAGCCACGGATACACTGAAGCTTTCTTT.

The table lists this clonotype with a count of one. This sequence joins TRBV7-2 and TRBJ2-5; D remains unclear. V lost 3 bases to trimming and J lost 3 bases, with 8 bases between them. Germline V gives CDR1 SGHTA, CDR2 FQGNSA. The CDR3 loop spans 13 amino acids. In DNA form, the CDR3 reads TGTGCCAGCAGCTTTCGGCGGAAAGAGACCCAGTACTTC. The encoded protein is CASSFRRKETQYF.

Here the CDR3 reads CATFGEEAFF. DNA of the CDR3: TGTGCCACCTTTGGGGAGGAAGCTTTCTTT. The chain couples TRBV24-1 to TRBJ1-1; D is uncertain. This CDR3 region has 10 residues. Per germline, CDR1 KGHDR and CDR2 SFDVKD. Trimming shortened V by 9 bases and J by 8 bases, and 9 bases separated the two germline ends.

The chain uses TRBV10-2 and TRBJ1-2, with D perhaps matching TRBD1 (6 bases). V was clipped by 2 bases and J by 5 bases, with 15 bases between them. The CDR3 covers 15 residues. CDR1 and CDR2 from the germline V gene are WSHSY and SAAADI. The CDR3 protein is CASSESGGSGYGYTF. In nucleotides, the CDR3 is TGCGCCAGCAGTGAGAGCGGGGGCTCAGGGTATGGCTACACCTTC.

The chain couples TRBV15 to TRBJ2-5, with D possibly TRBD1 on 6 matching bases. V was cut by 8 bases and J by 5 bases, with 9 bases left in between. Germline-derived CDR1 and CDR2 are LNHNV and YYDKDF (reference sequence). CDR3 size: 11 residues. DNA for the CDR3: TGTGCCACCGGACAGTGGGAGACCCAGTACTTC. As protein: CATGQWETQYF.

The chain combines TRBV23-1 with TRBJ1-1; the D is unclear. Being an ORF, TRBV23-1 has a function that is uncertain. V was trimmed by 2 bases and J by 8 bases, leaving 15 bases between them. CDR3 size: 14 residues. CDR3 protein: CASSQKTEPTEAFF. The DNA for the CDR3 is TGCGCCAGCAGTCAAAAAACGGAACCGACCGAAGCTTTCTTT.

The chain carries TRBV2 and TRBJ2-1, with TRBD2 identical over 9 bases. The junction had 5 bases not matched to a gene; V was cut back by 7 bases and J by 7 bases. CDR3 length: 13 residues. The germline V gene encodes CDR1 SNHLY and CDR2 FYNNEI. CDR3 sequence: CASTRLAGNEQFF. The DNA of the CDR3 is TGTGCCAGCACACGGCTAGCGGGGAATGAGCAGTTCTTC.

The chain combines TRBV18 with TRBJ1-3; D gene unclear. The CDR3 totals 11 residues. V was shortened by 6 bases and J by 6 bases, with 6 bases between the two germline ends. The germline V gene encodes CDR1 KGHSH and CDR2 LQKENI. The CDR3 is CASSPENTIYF. Written as DNA, the CDR3 is TGTGCCAGCTCTCCGGAAAACACCATATATTTT.

This rearrangement joins TRBV7-8 to TRBJ2-7, with 9 bases matching TRBD1. Germline-derived CDR1 and CDR2 are SGHVS and FQNEAQ. J lost 5 bases, V lost 6 bases, and 5 bases had no gene match. CDR3 length: 13 residues. The CDR3 DNA reads TGTGCCAGCAGTTGGGACAGGGTCCACGAGCAGTACTTC. Translated: CASSWDRVHEQYF.